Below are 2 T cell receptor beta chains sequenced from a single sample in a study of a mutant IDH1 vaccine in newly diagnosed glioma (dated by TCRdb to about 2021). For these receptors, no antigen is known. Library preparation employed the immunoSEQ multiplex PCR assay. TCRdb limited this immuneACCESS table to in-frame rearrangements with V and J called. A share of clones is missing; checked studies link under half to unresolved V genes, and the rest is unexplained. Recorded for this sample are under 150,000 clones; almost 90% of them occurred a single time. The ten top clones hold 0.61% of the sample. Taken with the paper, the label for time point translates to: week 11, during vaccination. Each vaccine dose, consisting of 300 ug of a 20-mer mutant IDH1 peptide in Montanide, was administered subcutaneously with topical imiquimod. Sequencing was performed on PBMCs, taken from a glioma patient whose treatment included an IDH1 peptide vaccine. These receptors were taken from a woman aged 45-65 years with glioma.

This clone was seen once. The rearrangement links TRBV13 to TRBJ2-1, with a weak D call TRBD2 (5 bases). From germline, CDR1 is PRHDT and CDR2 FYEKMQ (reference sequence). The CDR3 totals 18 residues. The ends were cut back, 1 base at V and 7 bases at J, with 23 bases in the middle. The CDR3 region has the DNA TGTGCCAGCAGCTTAGAAGTAGCGCGCAGTAAAGAGGGAAATGAGCAGTTCTTC. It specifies CASSLEVARSKEGNEQFF.

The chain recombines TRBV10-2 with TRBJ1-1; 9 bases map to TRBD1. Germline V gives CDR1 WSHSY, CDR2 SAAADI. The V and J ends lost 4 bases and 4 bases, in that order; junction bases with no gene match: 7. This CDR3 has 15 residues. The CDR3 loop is CASSGLPTGGTEAFF. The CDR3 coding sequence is TGCGCCAGCAGTGGCCTGCCGACAGGGGGCACTGAAGCTTTCTTT.